This is a list of T cell receptor beta chains from one sample in a study of cytomegalovirus exposure and HLA in healthy donors. TCRdb keeps only in-frame clones here, not all; method: immunoSEQ multiplex PCR. The sample carries about 200,000 clones, roughly 80% recorded once. Input material: PBMCs. The source of these receptors is a girl between 10 and 17 years old in good health and CMV-seronegative. Both conserved end residues are part of each CDR3.

TRBJ1-4	TRBV7-9	CASGLQGQGVEKLFF
TRBJ2-5	TRBV2	CASSETPGFKETQYF
TRBJ2-7	TRBV5-4	CASSLAGGTSGETYEQYF
TRBJ2-1	TRBV25-1	CASSVTQGIGNEQFF
TRBJ2-2	TRBV7-2	CASSLARVNGELFF
TRBJ2-3	TRBV10-1	CASSDSGTDTQYF
TRBJ1-3	TRBV5-5	CASSPDPSSGNTIYF
TRBJ1-1	TRBV7-9	CASSSGGHVGAFF
TRBJ1-2	TRBV7-9	CASSLQPGNYGYTF
TRBJ1-5	TRBV28	CASSLVPGLNQPQHF
TRBJ2-7	TRBV5-1	CASSLGAAGGPHEQYF
TRBJ1-2	TRBV7-9	CASSLEQETYGYTF
TRBJ2-3	TRBV15	CATSSHRGSQDTQYF
TRBJ1-2	TRBV28	CASSYGQAYGYTF
TRBJ1-3	TRBV27	CASSLSSALASSGNTIYF
TRBJ1-6	TRBV30	CAWTSTAPGAPLHF
TRBJ2-1	TRBV5-1	CASSLFGLATEQFF